A single sample gave rise to the 22 T cell receptor beta chains below, sequenced in a study of CXCR3-negative and CXCR3-positive naive CD8 T cells. Study results and limitations: Researchers report that CXCR3-positive naive cells carry more hydrophobic TRB CDR3s than CXCR3-negative naive cells.

UMI-labeled TRB cDNA libraries were prepared by 5' RACE. TCRdb processed the 5' RACE reads again and assigns one entry to each CDR3 protein, with no DNA. The sample table includes roughly 100,000 distinct CDR3 sequences. What these receptors recognize is not known. Sequences were obtained from naive CXCR3+ CD8+ T cells from blood. Subset specified: CD45RO-CCR7+CD27+CD95- naive CD8+ T cells expressing CXCR3 (TNR3+). The receptors derive from a human donor in good health. Some clones in this sample may be carry-over from other donors' samples.

This rearrangement joins TRBV25-1 to TRBJ2-5. The CDR3 is 17 residues long. Per germline, CDR1 MGHDK and CDR2 SYGVNS. CDR3 residues: CASSEYNRQSLGETQYF.

This chain connects TRBV29-1 to TRBJ2-1; TCRdb names TRBD2, which stays unverified in the absence of DNA. Germline V gene data show CDR1 as SQVTM and CDR2 as ANQGSEA. This CDR3 spans 15 amino acids. CDR3 sequence: CSVDSSGGPGNEQFF.

This chain uses TRBV5-6 with TRBJ2-5; TCRdb proposes TRBD2, but this gene call is untestable without DNA. The CDR3 is 16 amino acids. Germline CDR1 reads SGHDT; CDR2 reads YYEEEE. CDR3 sequence reads: CASSLFAGGTQETQYF.

The chain uses TRBV7-2 and TRBJ2-2; lacking DNA, the TRBD1 call made by TCRdb goes unchecked. This CDR3 is 16 amino acids long. Per the germline V gene, CDR1 is SGHTA and CDR2 is FQGNSA. The CDR3 loop is CASSTNRETNTGELFF.

V usage is TRBV14 and J usage is TRBJ2-1; no DNA is available, so the TRBD2 call from TCRdb remains unchecked. The CDR3 is 17 amino acids. CDR1 and CDR2 from the germline V gene are SGHDN and FVKESK. CDR3 sequence: CASSQDQAAVGENEQFF.

This sequence joins TRBV2 and TRBJ2-7; as DNA is missing, the TRBD1 call by TCRdb cannot be tested. CDR1 is SNHLY and CDR2 is FYNNEI in the germline V gene. This CDR3 region has 14 residues. The chain's CDR3 is CASRAGQGAGEQYF.

The rearrangement links TRBV7-6 to TRBJ2-7; as DNA is missing, the TRBD1 call by TCRdb cannot be tested. This CDR3 is 15 amino acids long. Germline V gene lookup returns CDR1 SGHVS and CDR2 FNYEAQ. CDR3 amino acids: CASSPELGTRYEQYF.

J is TRBJ2-1 and V is TRBV28; TCRdb designates TRBD1, a call that cannot be tested without DNA. The CDR3 sequence is 16 residues long. CDR1 and CDR2 (germline): MDHEN, SYDVKM. The CDR3 is CASRGTGVFSYNEQFF.

This rearrangement joins TRBV5-4 to TRBJ2-7. The CDR3 length is 14 residues. Per the germline V gene, CDR1 is SGHNT and CDR2 is YYREEE (reference sequence). CDR3 sequence: CASSPFAGSYEQYF.

The rearrangement links TRBV7-9 to TRBJ2-7; TCRdb proposes TRBD2, but this gene call is untestable without DNA. Looked up from germline, CDR1 is SEHNR and CDR2 is FQNEAQ (reference sequence). CDR3 size: 15 residues. The CDR3 is CASSLPGLAGDAQYF.

The J gene is TRBJ1-1, the V gene TRBV28. The CDR3 loop spans 13 amino acids. The germline V gene encodes CDR1 MDHEN and CDR2 SYDVKM. CDR3 loop: CASSSLLDTEAFF.

The V gene is TRBV20-1, the J gene TRBJ2-2; TCRdb selects TRBD2, and the lack of DNA leaves this call unchecked. The CDR3 totals 14 residues. Germline loops: CDR1 DFQATT, CDR2 SNEGSKA (reference sequence). CDR3 loop: CSSQGEGNTGELFF.

The J gene is TRBJ2-1, the V gene TRBV29-1; the TCRdb call, TRBD1, lacks DNA for checking. Germline-derived CDR1 and CDR2 are SQVTM and ANQGSEA. The CDR3 length is 14 residues. CDR3 protein: CSVDWTGTYNEQFF.

The chain carries TRBV12-5 and TRBJ2-2. The germline V gene encodes CDR1 LGHNT and CDR2 FRNRAP. The CDR3 contains 16 residues. This chain's CDR3 is CASGLALGTPAGELFF.

The chain employs TRBV11-2 and TRBJ2-1; no DNA is available, so the TRBD1 call from TCRdb remains unchecked. The CDR3 contains 15 residues. Per germline, CDR1 SGHAT and CDR2 FQNNGV. The CDR3 sequence: CASSFIRGERNEQFF.

The genes are TRBV6-5 and TRBJ1-1. CDR3 length: 11 residues. Germline CDR1 MNHEY, CDR2 SVGAGI. This CDR3 reads CASRSNTEAFF.

V gene TRBV28 combines with J gene TRBJ1-1; TCRdb calls TRBD1, which cannot be checked without DNA. This CDR3 comprises 13 residues. Germline V lookup: CDR1 MDHEN, CDR2 SYDVKM. CDR3 loop: CASSLTGDTEAFF. Together with reference TRBV28 and TRBJ1-1, the CDR3 gives the full variable domain: DVKVTQSSRYLVKRTGEKVFLECVQDMDHENMFWYRQDPGLGLRLIYFSYDVKMKEKGDIPEGYSVSREKKERFSLILESASTNQTSMYLCASSLTGDTEAFFGQGTRLTVV.

The V and J genes are TRBV6-2 or TRBV6-3 and TRBJ1-5; TCRdb reports TRBD1, a call that lacks DNA to check it against. The CDR3 is made up of 17 amino acids. The germline V gene encodes CDR1 MNHEY and CDR2 SVGEGT. This CDR3 is CASSYLPGPRGNQPQHF.

The chain joins TRBV7-2 to TRBJ2-7; TCRdb lists TRBD2, though no DNA is available to test this call. The CDR3 length is 15 residues. Germline CDR1 is SGHTA and CDR2 is FQGNSA. The CDR3 reads CASSPGLAAPYEQYF.

This sequence joins TRBV29-1 and TRBJ2-7; TCRdb names TRBD1, which stays unverified in the absence of DNA. This CDR3 is 13 amino acids long. Germline CDR1 reads SQVTM; CDR2 reads ANQGSEA. This chain's CDR3 is CSVETGQSYEQYF.

This chain uses TRBV12-3 or TRBV12-4 with TRBJ2-1; without DNA, the TCRdb call of TRBD1 cannot be checked. This CDR3 has 16 residues. This chain's CDR3 is CASTLGRGVTYNEQFF.

The J gene is TRBJ2-5, the V gene TRBV7-3; TCRdb reports TRBD2, a call that lacks DNA to check it against. Germline loops: CDR1 SGHTA, CDR2 FQGTGA. The CDR3 sequence is 15 residues long. The chain's CDR3 is CASSRLAGIQETQYF.